This TCR beta chain was documented in a study of T cell repertoires in cytomegalovirus infection (dated by TCRdb to 2018 to 2020). As for the study more broadly: The HLA type of each donor mattered for the analysis, because public TCR beta signatures pointed to carriage of CMV infection along with the matching HLA type. On the study overall, not on this receptor specifically: In both this cohort and an independent roughly 400-donor cohort, the cumulative frequency of public TCR beta family members distinguished carriers of CMV infection plus the relevant HLA type. In the ex vivo response, HLA-C-restricted CMV-specific TCR beta clonotypes were dominant, and in two of eight donors the single most frequent clonotype came from this HLA-C-restricted group.

The reads were generated on an Illumina HiSeq 1500. TCRdb passed the public sequencing reads through fastp at Q25 and MiXCR, retaining productive beta sequences. CDR3 protein duplicates are merged, each entry listing the most common genes and DNA. The table for this sample lists about 440,000 distinct CDR3 sequences; roughly 31% of them were counted only once. The ten top clones hold roughly an eighth of the sample. From the germline V gene, CDR1 is SGHTA and CDR2 is FQGNSA. The CDR3 runs 19 amino acids, cysteine and phenylalanine included. The CDR3 DNA has 57 bases and is translated from base 1. V lost 10 bases and J lost 2 bases, and the count of bases not matched to a germline gene is 23. As concerns this clonotype: The antigen it binds to is not known. No much larger clone is present one base from it, and per-base qualities are unavailable.

The V and J genes are TRBV7-2 and TRBJ2-1, and 7 bases in between align with TRBD2. This clonotype originated in a human donor in good health (CMV status not recorded). Some clones in this sample may be carry-over from other donors' samples. Material: PBMCs. CDR3 reads: CAICLRTTTRGGAYNEQFF. At the DNA level, the sequence is TGTGCCATCTGCCTTAGAACAACGACTCGCGGGGGAGCCTACAATGAGCAGTTCTTC.